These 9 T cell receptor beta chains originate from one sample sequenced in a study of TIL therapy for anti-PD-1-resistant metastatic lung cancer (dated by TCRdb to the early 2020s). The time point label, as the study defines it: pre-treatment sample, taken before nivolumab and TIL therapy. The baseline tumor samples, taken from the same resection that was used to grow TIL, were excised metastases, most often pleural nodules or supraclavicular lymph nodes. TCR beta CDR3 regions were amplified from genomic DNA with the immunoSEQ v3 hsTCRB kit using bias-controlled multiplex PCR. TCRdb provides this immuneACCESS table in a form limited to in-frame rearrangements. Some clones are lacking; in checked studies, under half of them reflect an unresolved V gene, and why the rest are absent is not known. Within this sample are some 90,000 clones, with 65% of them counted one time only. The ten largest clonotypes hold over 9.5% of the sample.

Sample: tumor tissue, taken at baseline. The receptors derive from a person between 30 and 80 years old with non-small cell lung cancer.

CDR3 sequence: CASSFSMSQSYEQYF. DNA of the CDR3: TGTGCCAGCAGCTTCTCAATGAGTCAATCCTACGAGCAGTACTTC. V usage is TRBV7-2 and J usage is TRBJ2-7; D is unclear. V was cut by 3 bases and J by 1 base, with 13 bases left in between. Germline V lookup: CDR1 SGHTA, CDR2 FQGNSA. This CDR3 is 15 amino acids long.

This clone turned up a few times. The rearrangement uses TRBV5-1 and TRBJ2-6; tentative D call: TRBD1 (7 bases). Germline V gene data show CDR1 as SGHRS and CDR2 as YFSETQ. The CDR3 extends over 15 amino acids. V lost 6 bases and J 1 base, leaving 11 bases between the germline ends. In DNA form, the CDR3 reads TGCGCCAGCACCAGGGGGGAATCTGGGGCCAACGTCCTGACTTTC. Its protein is CASTRGESGANVLTF.

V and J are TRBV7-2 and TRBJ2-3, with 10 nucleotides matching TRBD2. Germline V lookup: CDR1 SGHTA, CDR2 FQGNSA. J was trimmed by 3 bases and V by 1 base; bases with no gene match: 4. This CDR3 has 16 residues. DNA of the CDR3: TGTGCCAGCAGCTTAGTCGAGCGGGGGGGAACAGATACGCAGTATTTT. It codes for CASSLVERGGTDTQYF. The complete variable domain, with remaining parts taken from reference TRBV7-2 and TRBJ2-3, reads GAGVSQSPSNKVTEKGKDVELRCDPISGHTALYWYRQSLGQGLEFLIYFQGNSAPDKSGLPSDRFSAERTGGSVSTLTIQRTQQEDSAVYLCASSLVERGGTDTQYFGPGTRLTVL.

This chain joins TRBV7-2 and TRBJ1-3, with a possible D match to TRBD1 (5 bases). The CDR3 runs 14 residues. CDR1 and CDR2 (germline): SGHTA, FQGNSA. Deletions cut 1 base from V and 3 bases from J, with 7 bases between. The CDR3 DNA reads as TGTGCCAGCAGCTTAGGCGGGGGTGGAAACACCATATATTTT. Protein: CASSLGGGGNTIYF.

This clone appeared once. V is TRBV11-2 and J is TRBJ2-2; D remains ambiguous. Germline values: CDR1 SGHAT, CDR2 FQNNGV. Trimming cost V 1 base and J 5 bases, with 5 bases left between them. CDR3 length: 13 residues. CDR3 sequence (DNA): TGTGCCAGCAGCTTAGTCCGAACCGGGGAGCTGTTTTTT. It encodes CASSLVRTGELFF. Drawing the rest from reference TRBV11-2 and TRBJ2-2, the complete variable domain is EAGVAQSPRYKIIEKRQSVAFWCNPISGHATLYWYQQILGQGPKLLIQFQNNGVVDDSQLPKDRFSAERLKGVDSTLKIQPAKLEDSAVYLCASSLVRTGELFFGEGSRLTVL.

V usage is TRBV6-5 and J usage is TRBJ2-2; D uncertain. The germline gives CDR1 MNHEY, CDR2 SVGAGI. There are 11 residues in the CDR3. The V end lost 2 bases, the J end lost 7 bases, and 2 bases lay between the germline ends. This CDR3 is CASSYGGELFF. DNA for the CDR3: TGTGCCAGCAGTTACGGCGGGGAGCTGTTTTTT.

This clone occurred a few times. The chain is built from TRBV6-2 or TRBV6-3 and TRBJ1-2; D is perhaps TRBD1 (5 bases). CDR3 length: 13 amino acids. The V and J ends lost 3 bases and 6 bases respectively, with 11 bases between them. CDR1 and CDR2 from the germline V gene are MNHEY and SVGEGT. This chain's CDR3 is CASSYQGRDGYTF. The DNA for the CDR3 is TGTGCCAGCAGTTATCAGGGAAGGGATGGCTACACCTTC.

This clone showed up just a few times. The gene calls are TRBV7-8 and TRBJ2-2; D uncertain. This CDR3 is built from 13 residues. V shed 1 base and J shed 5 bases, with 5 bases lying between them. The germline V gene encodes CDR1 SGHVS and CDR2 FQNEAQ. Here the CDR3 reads CASSLELTGELFF. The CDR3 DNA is TGTGCCAGCAGCTTAGAGCTAACCGGGGAGCTGTTTTTT.

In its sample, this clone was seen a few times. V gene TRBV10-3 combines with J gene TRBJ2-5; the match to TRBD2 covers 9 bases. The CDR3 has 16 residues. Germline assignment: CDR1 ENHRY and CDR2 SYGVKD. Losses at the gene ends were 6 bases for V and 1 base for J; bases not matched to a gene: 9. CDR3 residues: CAISDNSGSPQETQYF. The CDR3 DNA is TGTGCCATCAGCGACAATAGCGGGAGCCCCCAAGAGACCCAGTACTTC.